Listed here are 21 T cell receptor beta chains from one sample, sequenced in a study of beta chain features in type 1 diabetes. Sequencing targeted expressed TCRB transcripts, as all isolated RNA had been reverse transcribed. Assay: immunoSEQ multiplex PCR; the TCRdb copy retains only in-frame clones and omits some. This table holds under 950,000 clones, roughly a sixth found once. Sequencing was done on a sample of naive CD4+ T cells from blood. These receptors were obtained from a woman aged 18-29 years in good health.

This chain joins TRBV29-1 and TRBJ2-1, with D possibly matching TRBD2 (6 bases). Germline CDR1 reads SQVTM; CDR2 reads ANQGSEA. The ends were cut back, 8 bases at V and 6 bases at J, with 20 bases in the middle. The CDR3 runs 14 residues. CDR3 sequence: CSSRGTPTTNEQFF. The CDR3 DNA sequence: TGCAGCTCTCGGGGGACTCCAACTACCAATGAGCAGTTCTTC.

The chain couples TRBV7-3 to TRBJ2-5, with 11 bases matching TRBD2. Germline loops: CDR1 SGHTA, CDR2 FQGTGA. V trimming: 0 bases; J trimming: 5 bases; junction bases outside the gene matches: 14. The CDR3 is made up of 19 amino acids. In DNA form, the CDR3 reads TGTGCCAGCAGCTTAACCCCCCCTACTAGCGGGAGTCGAGGGGAGACCCAGTACTTC. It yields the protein CASSLTPPTSGSRGETQYF.

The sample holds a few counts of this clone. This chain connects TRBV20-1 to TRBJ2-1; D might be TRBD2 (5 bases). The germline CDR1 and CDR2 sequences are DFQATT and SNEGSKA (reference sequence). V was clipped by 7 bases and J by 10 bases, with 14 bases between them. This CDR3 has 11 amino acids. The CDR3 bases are TGCAGTGTTGAGAGGGCGGACGAGCAGTTCTTC. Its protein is CSVERADEQFF.

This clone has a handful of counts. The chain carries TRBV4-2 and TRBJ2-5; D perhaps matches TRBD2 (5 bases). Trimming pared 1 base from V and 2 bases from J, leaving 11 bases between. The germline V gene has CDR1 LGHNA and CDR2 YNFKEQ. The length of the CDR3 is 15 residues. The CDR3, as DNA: TGTGCCAGCAGCCAAGGGTCGGGGTCTCAAGAGACCCAGTACTTC. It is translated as CASSQGSGSQETQYF.

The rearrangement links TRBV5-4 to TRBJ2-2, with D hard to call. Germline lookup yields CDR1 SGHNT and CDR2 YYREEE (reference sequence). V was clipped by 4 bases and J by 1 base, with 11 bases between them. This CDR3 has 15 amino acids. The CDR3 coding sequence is TGTGCCAGCAGCCCCGGACGGAAGAACACCGGGGAGCTGTTTTTT. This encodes CASSPGRKNTGELFF.

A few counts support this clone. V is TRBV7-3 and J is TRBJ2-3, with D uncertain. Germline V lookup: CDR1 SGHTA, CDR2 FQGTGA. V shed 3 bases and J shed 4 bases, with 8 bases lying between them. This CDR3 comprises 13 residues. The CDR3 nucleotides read TGTGCCAGCAGCTTTACCAGAGCAGATACGCAGTATTTT. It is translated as CASSFTRADTQYF.

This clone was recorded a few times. The CDR3 DNA reads as TGTGCCACCAGCAAGTCCGTCGCGGGAGCGGGGACAGATACGCAGTATTTT. It is translated as CATSKSVAGAGTDTQYF. This chain uses TRBV15 with TRBJ2-3, with 7 bases aligning to TRBD2. CDR1 and CDR2 from the germline V gene are LNHNV and YYDKDF (reference sequence). V lost 4 bases, J lost 3 bases, and 13 bases stayed unmatched. The CDR3 contains 17 residues.

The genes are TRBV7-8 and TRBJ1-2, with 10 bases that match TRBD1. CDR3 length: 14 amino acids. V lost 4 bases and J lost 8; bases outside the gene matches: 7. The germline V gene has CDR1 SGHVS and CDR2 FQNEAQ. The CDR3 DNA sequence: TGTGCCAGCAGCTACAGACAGGGGGCGAGGGGCTACACCTTC. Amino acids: CASSYRQGARGYTF. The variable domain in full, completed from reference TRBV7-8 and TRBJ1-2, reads GAGVSQSPRYKVAKRGQDVALRCDPISGHVSLFWYQQALGQGPEFLTYFQNEAQLDKSGLPSDRFFAERPEGSVSTLKIQRTQQEDSAVYLCASSYRQGARGYTFGSGTRLTVV.

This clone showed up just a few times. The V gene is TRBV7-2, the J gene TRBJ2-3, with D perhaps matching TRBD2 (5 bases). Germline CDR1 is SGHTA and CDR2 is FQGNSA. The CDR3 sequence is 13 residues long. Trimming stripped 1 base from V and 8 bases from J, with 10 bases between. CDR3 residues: CASSLERLSTQYF. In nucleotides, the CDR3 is TGTGCCAGCAGCTTAGAAAGACTAAGTACGCAGTATTTT.

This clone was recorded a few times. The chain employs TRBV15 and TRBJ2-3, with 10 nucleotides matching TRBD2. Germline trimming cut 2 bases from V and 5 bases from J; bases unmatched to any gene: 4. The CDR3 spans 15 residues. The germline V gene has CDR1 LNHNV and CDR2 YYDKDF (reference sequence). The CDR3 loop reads CATSRSLAGVDTQYF. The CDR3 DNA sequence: TGTGCCACCAGCAGATCGCTAGCGGGAGTAGATACGCAGTATTTT.

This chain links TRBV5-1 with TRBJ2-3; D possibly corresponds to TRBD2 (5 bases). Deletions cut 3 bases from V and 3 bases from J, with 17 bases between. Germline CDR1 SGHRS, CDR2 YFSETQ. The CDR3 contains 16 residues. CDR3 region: CASSSGTSYGTDTQYF. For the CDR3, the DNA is TGCGCCAGCAGCTCCGGAACTAGTTACGGAACAGATACGCAGTATTTT. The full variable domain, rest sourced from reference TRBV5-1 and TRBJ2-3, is KAGVTQTPRYLIKTRGQQVTLSCSPISGHRSVSWYQQTPGQGLQFLFEYFSETQRNKGNFPGRFSGRQFSNSRSEMNVSTLELGDSALYLCASSSGTSYGTDTQYFGPGTRLTVL.

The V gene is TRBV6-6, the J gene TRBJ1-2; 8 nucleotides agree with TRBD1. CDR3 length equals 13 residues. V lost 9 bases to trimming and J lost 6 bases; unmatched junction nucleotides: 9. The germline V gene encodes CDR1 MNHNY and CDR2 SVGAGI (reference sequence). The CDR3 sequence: CASRPGQVHGYTF. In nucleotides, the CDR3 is TGTGCCAGTCGACCGGGACAGGTCCATGGCTACACCTTC.

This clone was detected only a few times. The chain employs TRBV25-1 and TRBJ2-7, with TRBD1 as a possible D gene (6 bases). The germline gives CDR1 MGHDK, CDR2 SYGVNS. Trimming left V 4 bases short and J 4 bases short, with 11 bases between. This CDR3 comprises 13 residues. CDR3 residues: CASSATGIYEQYF. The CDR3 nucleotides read TGTGCCAGCAGTGCAACAGGGATATACGAGCAGTACTTC.

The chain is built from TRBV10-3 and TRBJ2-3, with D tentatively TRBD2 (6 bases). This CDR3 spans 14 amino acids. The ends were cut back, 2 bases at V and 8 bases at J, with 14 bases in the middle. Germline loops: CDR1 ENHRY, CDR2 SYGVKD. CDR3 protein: CAISELADSGTQYF. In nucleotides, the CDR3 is TGTGCCATCAGTGAGCTGGCGGATAGCGGTACGCAGTATTTT.

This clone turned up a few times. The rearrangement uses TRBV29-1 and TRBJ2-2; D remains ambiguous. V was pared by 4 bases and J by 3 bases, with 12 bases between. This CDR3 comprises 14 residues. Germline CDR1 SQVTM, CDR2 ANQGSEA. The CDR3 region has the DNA TGCAGCGTTGGAAGCAGAGACTACACCGGGGAGCTGTTTTTT. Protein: CSVGSRDYTGELFF.

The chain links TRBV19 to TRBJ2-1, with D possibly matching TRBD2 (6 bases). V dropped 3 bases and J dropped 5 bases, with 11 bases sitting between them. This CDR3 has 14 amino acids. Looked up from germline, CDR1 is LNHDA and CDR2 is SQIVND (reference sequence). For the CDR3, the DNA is TGTGCCAGTAGTATGGGGCGGGACCACAATGAGCAGTTCTTC. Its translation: CASSMGRDHNEQFF.

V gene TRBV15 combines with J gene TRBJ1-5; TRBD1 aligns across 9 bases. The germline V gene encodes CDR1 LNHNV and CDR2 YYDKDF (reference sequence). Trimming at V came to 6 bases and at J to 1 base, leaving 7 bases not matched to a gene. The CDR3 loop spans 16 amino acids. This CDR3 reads CATSFGTGRSNQPQHF. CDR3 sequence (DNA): TGTGCCACCAGTTTCGGGACAGGGAGAAGCAATCAGCCCCAGCATTTT.

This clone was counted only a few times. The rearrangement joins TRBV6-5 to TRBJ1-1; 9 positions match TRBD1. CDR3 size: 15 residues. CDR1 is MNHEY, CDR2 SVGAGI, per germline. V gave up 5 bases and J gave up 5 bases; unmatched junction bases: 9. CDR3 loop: CASSPGTGRWTEAFF. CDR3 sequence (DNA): TGTGCCAGCAGTCCCGGGACAGGGAGATGGACTGAAGCTTTCTTT.

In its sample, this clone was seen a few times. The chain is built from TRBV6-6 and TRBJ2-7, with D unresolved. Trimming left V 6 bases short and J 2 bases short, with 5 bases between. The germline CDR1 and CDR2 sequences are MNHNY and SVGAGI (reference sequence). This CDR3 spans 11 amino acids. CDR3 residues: CASSQTYEQYF. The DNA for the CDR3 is TGTGCCAGCAGCCAAACCTACGAGCAGTACTTC.

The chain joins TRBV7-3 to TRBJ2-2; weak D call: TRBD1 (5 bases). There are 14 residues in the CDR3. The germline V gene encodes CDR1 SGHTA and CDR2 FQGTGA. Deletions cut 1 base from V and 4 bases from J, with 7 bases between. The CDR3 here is CASSLIRGTGELFF. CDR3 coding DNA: TGTGCCAGCAGCTTAATTAGGGGCACCGGGGAGCTGTTTTTT.

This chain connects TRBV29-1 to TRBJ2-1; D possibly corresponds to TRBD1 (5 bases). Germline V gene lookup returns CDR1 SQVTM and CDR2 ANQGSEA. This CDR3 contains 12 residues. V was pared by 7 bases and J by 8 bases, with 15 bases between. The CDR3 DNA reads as TGCAGCGGAGGACAAGGGGCGCATGAGCAGTTCTTC. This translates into CSGGQGAHEQFF.